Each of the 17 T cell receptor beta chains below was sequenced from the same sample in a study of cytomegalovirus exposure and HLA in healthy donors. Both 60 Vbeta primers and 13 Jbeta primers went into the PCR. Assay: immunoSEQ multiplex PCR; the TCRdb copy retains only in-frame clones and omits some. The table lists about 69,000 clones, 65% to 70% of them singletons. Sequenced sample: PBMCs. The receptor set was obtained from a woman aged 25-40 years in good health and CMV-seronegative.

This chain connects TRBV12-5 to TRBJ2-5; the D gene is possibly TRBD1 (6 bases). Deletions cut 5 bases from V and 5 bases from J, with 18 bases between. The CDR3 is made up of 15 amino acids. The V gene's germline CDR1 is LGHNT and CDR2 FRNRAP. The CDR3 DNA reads TGTGCTAGTGGTGCCGGGACAACAAGGGGGGAGACCCAGTACTTC. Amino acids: CASGAGTTRGETQYF.

CDR3 coding DNA: TGTGCCACCAGGGGGCAGAACACTGAAGCTTTCTTT. Amino acid sequence: CATRGQNTEAFF. The chain couples TRBV15 to TRBJ1-1, with a weak D call TRBD1 (5 bases). The V gene lost 6 bases and the J gene lost 1 base, with 6 bases spanning the gap. CDR1 and CDR2 (germline): LNHNV, YYDKDF (reference sequence). CDR3 length equals 12 residues.

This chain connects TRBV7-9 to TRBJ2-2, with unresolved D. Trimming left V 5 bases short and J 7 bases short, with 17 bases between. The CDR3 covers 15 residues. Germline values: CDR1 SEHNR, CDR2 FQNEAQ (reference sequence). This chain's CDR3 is CASSPNPRLGGELFF. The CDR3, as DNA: TGTGCCAGCAGCCCGAATCCTAGATTGGGCGGGGAGCTGTTTTTT.

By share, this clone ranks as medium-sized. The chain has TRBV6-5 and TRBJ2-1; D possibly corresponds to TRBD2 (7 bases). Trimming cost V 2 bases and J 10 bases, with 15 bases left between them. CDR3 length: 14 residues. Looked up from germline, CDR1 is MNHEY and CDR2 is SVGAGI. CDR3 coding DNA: TGTGCCAGCAGTTACGGCGGGGGCCGCGGGGAGCAGTTCTTC. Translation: CASSYGGGRGEQFF.

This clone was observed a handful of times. The CDR3, as DNA: TGTGCCAGCAGCCCGGGAGCTAACCAAGAGACCCAGTACTTC. Protein product: CASSPGANQETQYF. This sequence joins TRBV7-2 and TRBJ2-5; D is possibly TRBD2 (6 bases). Between the trimmed V and J ends, which lost 5 bases and 0 bases, there was a span of 10 bases. The germline V gene encodes CDR1 SGHTA and CDR2 FQGNSA. The CDR3 totals 14 residues. The full variable domain, with the rest looked up from reference TRBV7-2 and TRBJ2-5, is GAGVSQSPSNKVTEKGKDVELRCDPISGHTALYWYRQSLGQGLEFLIYFQGNSAPDKSGLPSDRFSAERTGGSVSTLTIQRTQQEDSAVYLCASSPGANQETQYFGPGTRLLVL.

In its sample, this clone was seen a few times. The CDR3 spells CASSLAGGQGYADTQYF. The CDR3 bases are TGCGCCAGCAGCTTGGCCGGGGGACAGGGCTACGCAGATACGCAGTATTTT. The rearrangement links TRBV5-1 to TRBJ2-3; TRBD1 aligns across 9 bases. Germline V gives CDR1 SGHRS, CDR2 YFSETQ. Trimming removed 0 bases from V and 4 bases from J; junction bases left unmatched: 9. The length of the CDR3 is 17 residues.

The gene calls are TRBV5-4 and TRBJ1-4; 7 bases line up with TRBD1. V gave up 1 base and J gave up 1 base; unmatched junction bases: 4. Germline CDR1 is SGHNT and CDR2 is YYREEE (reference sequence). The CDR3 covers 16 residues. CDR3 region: CASSLRGTVTNEKLFF. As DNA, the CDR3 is TGTGCCAGCAGCTTGAGGGGGACAGTAACTAATGAAAAACTGTTTTTT.

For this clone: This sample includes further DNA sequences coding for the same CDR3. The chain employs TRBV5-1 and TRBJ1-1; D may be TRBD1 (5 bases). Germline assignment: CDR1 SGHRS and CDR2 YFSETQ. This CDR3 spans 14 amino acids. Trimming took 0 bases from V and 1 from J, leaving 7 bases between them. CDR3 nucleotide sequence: TGCGCCAGCAGCTTGGGGGGGGAGAACACTGAAGCTTTCTTT. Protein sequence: CASSLGGENTEAFF.

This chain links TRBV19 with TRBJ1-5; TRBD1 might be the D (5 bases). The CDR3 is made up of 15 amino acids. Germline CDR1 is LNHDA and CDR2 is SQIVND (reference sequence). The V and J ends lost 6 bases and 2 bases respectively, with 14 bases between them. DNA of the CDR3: TGTGCCAGTAGAGATCAGGGTCTTGGCAATCAGCCCCAGCATTTT. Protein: CASRDQGLGNQPQHF.

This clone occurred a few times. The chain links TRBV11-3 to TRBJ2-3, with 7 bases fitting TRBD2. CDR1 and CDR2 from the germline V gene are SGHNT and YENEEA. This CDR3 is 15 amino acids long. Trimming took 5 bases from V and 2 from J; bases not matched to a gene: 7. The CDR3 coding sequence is TGTGCCAGCAGCCGGGCGGGGGTACTCACAGATACGCAGTATTTT. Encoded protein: CASSRAGVLTDTQYF.

The CDR3 sequence: CASSWYLALQPQHF. In nucleotides, the CDR3 is TGTGCCAGCAGCTGGTATTTGGCTCTTCAGCCCCAGCATTTT. The chain joins TRBV5-6 to TRBJ1-5; D gene unclear. CDR3 length: 14 residues. Per the germline V gene, CDR1 is SGHDT and CDR2 is YYEEEE. V was trimmed by 3 bases and J by 6 bases, leaving 13 bases between them.

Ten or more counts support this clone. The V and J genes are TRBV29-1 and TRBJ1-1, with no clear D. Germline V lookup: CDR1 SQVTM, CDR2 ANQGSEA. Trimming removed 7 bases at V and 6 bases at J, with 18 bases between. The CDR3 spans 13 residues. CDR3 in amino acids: CSADELGEPEAFF. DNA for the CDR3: TGCAGCGCCGACGAACTCGGAGAGCCTGAAGCTTTCTTT. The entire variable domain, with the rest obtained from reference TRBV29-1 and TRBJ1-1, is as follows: SAVISQKPSRDICQRGTSLTIQCQVDSQVTMMFWYRQQPGQSLTLIATANQGSEATYESGFVIDKFPISRPNLTFSTLTVSNMSPEDSSIYLCSADELGEPEAFFGQGTRLTVV.

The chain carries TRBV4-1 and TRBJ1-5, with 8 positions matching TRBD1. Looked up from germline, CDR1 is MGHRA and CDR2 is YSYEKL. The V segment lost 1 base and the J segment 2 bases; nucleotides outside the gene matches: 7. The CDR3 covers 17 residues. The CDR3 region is CASSQASGQAGNQPQHF. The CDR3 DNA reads TGCGCCAGCAGCCAAGCTTCGGGACAGGCTGGCAATCAGCCCCAGCATTTT.

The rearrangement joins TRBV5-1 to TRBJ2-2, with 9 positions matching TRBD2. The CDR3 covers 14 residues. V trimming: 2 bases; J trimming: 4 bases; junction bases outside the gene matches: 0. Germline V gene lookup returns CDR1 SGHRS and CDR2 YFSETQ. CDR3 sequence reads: CASSLLAGTGELFF. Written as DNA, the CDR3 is TGCGCCAGCAGCTTACTAGCGGGCACCGGGGAGCTGTTTTTT.

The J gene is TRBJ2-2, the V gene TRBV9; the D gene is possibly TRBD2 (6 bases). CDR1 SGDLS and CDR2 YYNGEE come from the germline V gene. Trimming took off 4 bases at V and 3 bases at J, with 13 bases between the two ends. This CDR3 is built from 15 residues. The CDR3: CASSSEGWYTGELFF. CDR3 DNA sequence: TGTGCCAGCAGCTCGGAGGGATGGTACACCGGGGAGCTGTTTTTT.

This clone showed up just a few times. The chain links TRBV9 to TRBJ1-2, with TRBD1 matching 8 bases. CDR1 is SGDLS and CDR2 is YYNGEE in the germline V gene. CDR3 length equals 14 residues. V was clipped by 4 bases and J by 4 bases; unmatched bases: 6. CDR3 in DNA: TGTGCCAGCAGCCCGACAGGGGATCCCTATGGCTACACCTTC. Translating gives CASSPTGDPYGYTF. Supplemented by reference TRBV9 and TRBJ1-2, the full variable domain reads DSGVTQTPKHLITATGQRVTLRCSPRSGDLSVYWYQQSLDQGLQFLIQYYNGEERAKGNILERFSAQQFPDLHSELNLSSLELGDSALYFCASSPTGDPYGYTFGSGTRLTVV.

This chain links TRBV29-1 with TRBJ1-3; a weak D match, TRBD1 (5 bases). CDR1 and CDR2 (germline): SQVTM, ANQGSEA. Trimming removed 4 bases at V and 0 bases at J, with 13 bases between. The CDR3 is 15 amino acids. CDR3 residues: CSVGTTATSGNTIYF. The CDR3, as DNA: TGCAGCGTTGGGACGACAGCGACCTCTGGAAACACCATATATTTT.